This T cell receptor (beta chain) derives from a study of identical twins. Overall study findings and caveats: Cord blood's abundant beta clonotypes had fewer insertions, unlike memory repertoires.

Using its own MiXCR run on the 5' RACE reads, TCRdb lists one record per CDR3 protein. The sample records 650,000 to 800,000 distinct CDR3 sequences, 8.6% being singletons. The CDR3 has 13 amino acids. The V gene lost 5 bases and the J gene lost 1 base, with 6 bases spanning the gap. Per germline, CDR1 MDHEN and CDR2 SYDVKM. This clonotype turned up a few times. What it binds is not known. These data were likewise used in another study, on yellow fever vaccine responses in identical twins.

This TCR came from a woman aged 18-29 years in good health. V and J are TRBV28 and TRBJ1-5; D may be TRBD1 (5 bases). Material for sequencing was PBMCs. The CDR3 spells CASSRQSNQPQHF. In DNA, the CDR3 is TGTGCCAGCAGTCGACAGAGCAATCAGCCCCAGCATTTT.